The 9 T cell receptor beta chains presented below share a single source sample, sequenced in a study of blood T cell repertoires in COVID-19. Profiling relied on immunoSEQ multiplex PCR, and the TCRdb table lists in-frame clones only, not all of them. The sample shows about 140,000 clones, roughly 73% of them seen only once. Source material: peripheral blood. These TCRs come from a woman between 50 and 59 years old with active or convalescent COVID-19.

The J gene is TRBJ1-1, the V gene TRBV6-2 or TRBV6-3; perhaps TRBD1 as D (6 bases). This CDR3 region has 12 residues. The germline V and J ends were trimmed by 6 bases and 7 bases, with 12 bases remaining between them. Germline V lookup: CDR1 MNHEY, CDR2 SVGEGT. The CDR3 here is CASSQGHHEAFF. The CDR3 coding sequence is TGTGCCAGCAGCCAGGGACACCATGAAGCTTTCTTT.

A few counts support this clone. The V gene is TRBV7-2, the J gene TRBJ1-6; no definite D call. This CDR3 is 13 amino acids long. Germline V lookup: CDR1 SGHTA, CDR2 FQGNSA. Trimming shortened V by 5 bases and J by 6 bases, and 8 bases separated the two germline ends. Here the CDR3 DNA reads TGTGCCAGCAGCCCGGAGACTAATTCACCCCTCCACTTT. The encoded protein is CASSPETNSPLHF.

This rearrangement joins TRBV5-1 to TRBJ2-3; 10 bases fit TRBD2. The CDR3 runs 14 residues. V shed 10 bases, J shed 0 bases, and the junction held 5 bases outside the gene matches. Per the germline V gene, CDR1 is SGHRS and CDR2 is YFSETQ. The CDR3: CACSSGSSTDTQYF. The CDR3 nucleotides are TGCGCCTGTTCTAGCGGGAGTAGCACAGATACGCAGTATTTT.

The rearrangement joins TRBV7-2 to TRBJ1-1, with D unclear. CDR1 is SGHTA and CDR2 is FQGNSA in the germline V gene. V lost 2 bases, J lost 4 bases, and 11 bases lay in between. The CDR3 totals 14 residues. CDR3 in amino acids: CASSLMVTGTEAFF. CDR3 nucleotides: TGTGCCAGCAGCTTAATGGTCACGGGCACTGAAGCTTTCTTT.

This sequence joins TRBV5-4 and TRBJ2-1; D is unclear. CDR1 is SGHNT, CDR2 YYREEE, per germline (reference sequence). The CDR3 consists of 13 residues. V shed 3 bases and J shed 4 bases, with 8 bases lying between them. The CDR3 protein is CASSSVLYNEQFF. For the CDR3, the DNA is TGTGCCAGCAGCTCGGTACTTTACAATGAGCAGTTCTTC.

The chain recombines TRBV6-1 with TRBJ1-2; TRBD1 matches 9 bases. Germline V gene lookup returns CDR1 MNHNS and CDR2 SASEGT. The ends lost 3 bases at V and 4 bases at J; junction bases unmatched: 3. The CDR3 spans 14 residues. The CDR3 DNA reads as TGTGCCAGCAGTGATGGGACAGGGCTCTATGGCTACACCTTC. Amino acid sequence: CASSDGTGLYGYTF.

The rearrangement links TRBV19 to TRBJ2-5, with 11 bases identical to TRBD2. Losses at the gene ends were 5 bases for V and 5 bases for J; bases not matched to a gene: 7. CDR3 length: 15 amino acids. The germline CDR1 and CDR2 sequences are LNHDA and SQIVND (reference sequence). The CDR3 DNA is TGTGCCAGTAGTGTTAGCGGGAGGGGAGGCGAGACCCAGTACTTC. Encoded protein: CASSVSGRGGETQYF.

The DNA for the CDR3 is TGCAGCGTTGATCCCAGGGGCCCGTATGGCTACACCTTC. Translating gives CSVDPRGPYGYTF. This sequence joins TRBV29-1 and TRBJ1-2, with TRBD1 as a possible D gene (6 bases). V was clipped by 3 bases and J by 5 bases, with 13 bases between them. The CDR3 loop spans 13 amino acids. Germline CDR1 SQVTM, CDR2 ANQGSEA.

In nucleotides, the CDR3 is TGTGCCAGCAGCCTGACAGGGGGCACAGATACGCAGTATTTT. It translates to CASSLTGGTDTQYF. The V and J genes are TRBV2 and TRBJ2-3, with 8 positions matching TRBD1. The germline V gene encodes CDR1 SNHLY and CDR2 FYNNEI. The ends lost 6 bases at V and 1 base at J; junction bases unmatched: 3. This CDR3 is 14 amino acids long.